These 17 T cell receptor beta chains originate from one sample sequenced in a study of human T cells and chemical hapten exposure. Described time point: patch test 2, 6 weeks after DPC sensitization. Regarding treatment: therapeutic diphenylcyclopropenone sensitization with weekly scalp DPC. Each CDR3 protein is one row after TCRdb ran MiXCR on the RACE reads. The data show some 84,000 distinct CDR3 sequences, with less than 11% seen just once and less than 5% held by the top ten. Sequences were derived from whole blood, sampled in connection with sensitization to the hapten diphenylcyclopropenone (DPC). The source of these receptors is a woman between 45 and 65 years old with alopecia areata. Some clones in this sample may be carry-over from other donors' samples.

The sample holds a few counts of this clonotype. The rearrangement links TRBV20-1 to TRBJ2-7, with TRBD2 identical over 13 bases. J gave up 4 bases and V 6 bases, and 9 bases lay outside the gene matches. The germline V gene encodes CDR1 DFQATT and CDR2 SNEGSKA (reference sequence). This CDR3 has 15 residues. Here the CDR3 DNA reads TGCAGTGCGGGAGGACTAGCGGGAGCTGTATACGAGCAGTACTTC. Protein product: CSAGGLAGAVYEQYF.

Ten or more counts support this clonotype. The J gene is TRBJ1-1, the V gene TRBV27; D unresolved. The CDR3 covers 14 residues. The germline V gene encodes CDR1 MNHEY and CDR2 SMNVEV (reference sequence). The V and J ends lost 3 bases and 7 bases respectively, with 15 bases between them. Here the CDR3 DNA reads TGTGCCAGCAGTTTTGGACCCGGACGGATTGAAGCTTTCTTT. Protein product: CASSFGPGRIEAFF.

A remark on this clonotype: One base away lies a much larger clone, so this may be a sequencing read error. This rearrangement joins TRBV28 to TRBJ2-1; D is ambiguous. Trimming removed 1 base at V and 5 bases at J, with 9 bases between. The CDR3 has 14 amino acids. Germline V gives CDR1 MDHEN, CDR2 SYDVKM. CDR3 sequence (DNA): TGTGCCAGCAGTTTATTGAGCAGGAACAATGAGCAGTTCTTC. This translates into CASSLLSRNNEQFF.

This clonotype showed up many times. The rearrangement uses TRBV7-2 and TRBJ2-7; D remains ambiguous. The germline V and J ends were trimmed by 5 bases and 6 bases, with 14 bases remaining between them. The germline V gene encodes CDR1 SGHTA and CDR2 FQGNSA. This CDR3 has 13 amino acids. DNA for the CDR3: TGTGCCAGCAGCCCAGTGGGGTTCTTCGAGCAGTACTTC. Protein product: CASSPVGFFEQYF.

This clonotype was seen at least ten times. The V and J genes are TRBV7-8 and TRBJ1-1, with 10 bases that match TRBD1. V gave up 2 bases and J gave up 10 bases; unmatched junction bases: 10. The CDR3 contains 15 residues. Germline V gene lookup returns CDR1 SGHVS and CDR2 FQNEAQ. The DNA of the CDR3 is TGTGCCAGCAGCTTAACGGACAGGGGGTTATTTTCAGCTTTCTTT. Translated, it gives CASSLTDRGLFSAFF.

V usage is TRBV20-1 and J usage is TRBJ1-2; tentatively, D is TRBD1 (5 bases). The CDR3 has 13 amino acids. The germline V gene encodes CDR1 DFQATT and CDR2 SNEGSKA (reference sequence). Trimming cost V 3 bases and J 4 bases, with 12 bases left between them. The CDR3 DNA reads TGCAGTGCTAGTAGTCCAGGGACCTATGGCTACACCTTC. Its translation is CSASSPGTYGYTF.

CDR3 sequence (DNA): TGTGCCAGCAGTGAATCGGGGGCGAGCACTGAAGCTTTCTTT. Amino acid sequence: CASSESGASTEAFF. The chain uses TRBV6-4 and TRBJ1-1; D possibly corresponds to TRBD1 (6 bases). V lost 3 bases to trimming and J lost 4 bases, with 12 bases between them. Germline CDR1 is MRHNA and CDR2 is SNTAGT. The CDR3 has 14 residues.

Only a few counts were recorded for this clonotype. This chain uses TRBV20-1 with TRBJ1-5; TRBD1 agrees at 7 bases. The V and J ends lost 0 bases and 4 bases, in that order; junction bases with no gene match: 3. The germline V gene has CDR1 DFQATT and CDR2 SNEGSKA (reference sequence). CDR3 length: 14 residues. CDR3 amino acids: CSAREAGGNQPQHF. The CDR3 DNA reads as TGCAGTGCTAGAGAAGCAGGGGGTAATCAGCCCCAGCATTTT.

The chain carries TRBV2 and TRBJ1-6; 8 positions agree with TRBD1. There are 15 residues in the CDR3. Trimming at V came to 6 bases and at J to 6 bases, leaving 7 bases not matched to a gene. Per the germline V gene, CDR1 is SNHLY and CDR2 is FYNNEI. The CDR3 region has the DNA TGTGCCAGCAGGACAGGGGTTACTGGTAATTCACCCCTCCACTTT. As protein: CASRTGVTGNSPLHF.

This clonotype showed up many times. The J gene is TRBJ1-1, the V gene TRBV29-1; 7 bases agree with TRBD1. The CDR3 consists of 13 residues. The germline CDR1 and CDR2 sequences are SQVTM and ANQGSEA. The junction had 4 bases not matched to a gene; V was cut back by 6 bases and J by 0 bases. The CDR3 region is CSVSTGVNTEAFF. For the CDR3, the DNA is TGCAGCGTCAGCACAGGGGTGAACACTGAAGCTTTCTTT.

This clonotype appeared a few times. The chain has TRBV27 and TRBJ2-2, with TRBD2 matching over 8 bases. The CDR3 length is 13 residues. Germline values: CDR1 MNHEY, CDR2 SMNVEV (reference sequence). Trimming cost V 5 bases and J 8 bases; bases outside gene matches: 4. CDR3 DNA: TGTGCCAGCAGTCCGAGCGGGAGAGGGGAGCTGTTTTTT. Amino acid sequence: CASSPSGRGELFF.

This clonotype was found a few times. This chain uses TRBV2 with TRBJ2-2; D gene ambiguous. The CDR3 is 14 amino acids. Trimming removed 2 bases from V and 5 bases from J, with 9 bases in between. In germline, CDR1 is SNHLY, CDR2 FYNNEI. CDR3: CASSELLATGELFF. Written as DNA, the CDR3 is TGTGCCAGCAGTGAATTGTTAGCAACCGGGGAGCTGTTTTTT. Looking up the rest from reference TRBV2 and TRBJ2-2 gives the full variable domain: EPEVTQTPSHQVTQMGQEVILRCVPISNHLYFYWYRQILGQKVEFLVSFYNNEISEKSEIFDDQFSVERPDGSNFTLKIRSTKLEDSAMYFCASSELLATGELFFGEGSRLTVL.

At least ten counts were recorded for this clonotype. The V call is TRBV19, the J call TRBJ1-4, with a weak D call TRBD1 (6 bases). The CDR3 extends over 15 amino acids. Trimming pared 7 bases from V and 8 bases from J, leaving 20 bases between. Germline V lookup: CDR1 LNHDA, CDR2 SQIVND (reference sequence). The CDR3 DNA reads TGTGCCAGTACCATAATGGATCCCACAGGGGAAAAACTGTTTTTT. Amino acids: CASTIMDPTGEKLFF.

There are a few counts of this clonotype. This chain connects TRBV30 to TRBJ1-5, with D perhaps matching TRBD1 (5 bases). The V and J ends lost 8 bases and 2 bases respectively, with 13 bases between them. The CDR3 is made up of 13 amino acids. Germline-derived CDR1 and CDR2 are GTSNPN and SVGIG (reference sequence). The DNA for the CDR3 is TGTGCCGCGGGGACGGGCGGCAATCAGCCCCAGCATTTT. As protein: CAAGTGGNQPQHF.

This clonotype was recorded many times. The chain has TRBV29-1 and TRBJ1-1; a possible D gene is TRBD1 (6 bases). Germline assignment: CDR1 SQVTM and CDR2 ANQGSEA. The germline V and J ends were trimmed by 7 bases and 1 base, with 7 bases remaining between them. This CDR3 region has 11 residues. This CDR3 is CSGGGNTEAFF. Here the CDR3 DNA reads TGCAGCGGAGGGGGGAACACTGAAGCTTTCTTT.

The table lists this clonotype with many counts. The rearrangement joins TRBV20-1 to TRBJ2-1, with D uncertain. Per the germline V gene, CDR1 is DFQATT and CDR2 is SNEGSKA (reference sequence). V lost 6 bases and J lost 4, with 16 bases in between. The CDR3 is 14 amino acids. This CDR3 reads CSAARGNRYNEQFF. In nucleotides, the CDR3 is TGCAGTGCCGCGCGCGGAAACAGATACAATGAGCAGTTCTTC.

This clonotype has only a few counts. The chain couples TRBV6-5 to TRBJ2-7, with D unresolved. V dropped 0 bases and J dropped 3 bases, with 9 bases sitting between them. The CDR3 loop spans 14 amino acids. Germline values: CDR1 MNHEY, CDR2 SVGAGI. The CDR3, as DNA: TGTGCCAGCAGTTACTCCGGATCTGGCTACGAGCAGTACTTC. As protein: CASSYSGSGYEQYF.